This T cell receptor beta chain is drawn from a study of circulating and synovial CD4+ cells in juvenile arthritis. Comment on this clone: Its antigen is not known.

CDR3 size: 14 residues. Germline-derived CDR1 and CDR2 are SGHKS and YYEKEE (reference sequence). The V end lost 3 bases, the J end lost 6 bases, and 16 bases lay between the germline ends. Whole-study results and caveats: T cell genome counts differed by at least an order of magnitude between CPL and CD4 samples. Bulk blood CD4 repertoires were more diverse than these. Circulating pathogenic-like lymphocytes shared a substantially higher fraction of CDR3 sequences with synovium than bulk blood.

TCRdb's table, derived via immunoSEQ multiplex PCR, lists solely in-frame clones and lacks some. The profile shows about 35,000 clones, 90% to 95% of them singletons. The V gene is TRBV5-5, the J gene TRBJ2-7; D possibly corresponds to TRBD1 (6 bases). Sequenced input: CD4+ T cells from blood. This receptor was identified in a human donor with juvenile idiopathic arthritis. CDR3 in DNA: TGTGCCAGCAGCTCGCACAGGGATGGGGCCGAGCAGTACTTC. This encodes CASSSHRDGAEQYF.